This T cell receptor (beta chain) was captured by sequencing in a study of blood T cell repertoires in COVID-19. In the authors' workflow: Amplification from reference gene primers served as the basis for estimated nucleated cell counts. Repertoires were generated with immunoSEQ multiplex PCR, while TCRdb's copy carries only in-frame clones and drops some. The V and J calls and the clone size are those of that table, but D and trimming were determined from the DNA. The sample lists roughly 99,000 clones; around 88% were seen once. This clone was seen just once. The sequencing input was peripheral blood. The TCR sequence derives from a man aged 50-60 years with active or convalescent COVID-19.

Written as DNA, the CDR3 is TGCGCCAGCAGCTTGGATGGGCCTGGGGCCAACGTCCTGACTTTC. Its protein product is CASSLDGPGANVLTF. The chain uses TRBV5-1 and TRBJ2-6; unclear D gene. CDR1 is SGHRS and CDR2 is YFSETQ in the germline V gene. This CDR3 is 15 amino acids long. V lost 0 bases and J lost 2, with 6 bases in between.